This TCR beta chain was recovered during a study of T cells in Graves' hyperthyroidism and ophthalmopathy. Study-wide results and limits: Most clonotypes expanded in thyroid above 0.001 were likewise present in blood.

The junction had 5 bases not matched to a gene; V was cut back by 4 bases and J by 1 base. Germline V gene data show CDR1 as SGHTA and CDR2 as FQGNSA. The CDR3 consists of 15 residues. To note about this clonotype: Its target is not known.

Amplification of TCR beta CDR3 regions used RNA as the template. Using the HTBI primer set, a first-round RT-PCR was run on the TCR CDR3. TCRdb ran MiXCR on the multiplex PCR reads and lists one entry per CDR3 protein. This sample has fewer than 750,000 distinct CDR3 sequences, with 35% to 55% found just once. Together with thyroid ultrasound, orbital computed tomography, serum thyroxine and TRAb, clinical symptoms were used for diagnoses. The source of this sequence is a young woman with Graves' hyperthyroidism. The specimen was peripheral blood or thyroid tissue (not recorded which). The chain links TRBV7-2 to TRBJ2-5, with TRBD2 matching over 8 bases. The CDR3 DNA sequence: TGTGCCAGCAGCTCCGGGGCGGGAGGCCAAGAGACCCAGTACTTC. This codes for CASSSGAGGQETQYF. The whole variable domain, filled in from reference TRBV7-2 and TRBJ2-5, reads GAGVSQSPSNKVTEKGKDVELRCDPISGHTALYWYRQSLGQGLEFLIYFQGNSAPDKSGLPSDRFSAERTGGSVSTLTIQRTQQEDSAVYLCASSSGAGGQETQYFGPGTRLLVL.